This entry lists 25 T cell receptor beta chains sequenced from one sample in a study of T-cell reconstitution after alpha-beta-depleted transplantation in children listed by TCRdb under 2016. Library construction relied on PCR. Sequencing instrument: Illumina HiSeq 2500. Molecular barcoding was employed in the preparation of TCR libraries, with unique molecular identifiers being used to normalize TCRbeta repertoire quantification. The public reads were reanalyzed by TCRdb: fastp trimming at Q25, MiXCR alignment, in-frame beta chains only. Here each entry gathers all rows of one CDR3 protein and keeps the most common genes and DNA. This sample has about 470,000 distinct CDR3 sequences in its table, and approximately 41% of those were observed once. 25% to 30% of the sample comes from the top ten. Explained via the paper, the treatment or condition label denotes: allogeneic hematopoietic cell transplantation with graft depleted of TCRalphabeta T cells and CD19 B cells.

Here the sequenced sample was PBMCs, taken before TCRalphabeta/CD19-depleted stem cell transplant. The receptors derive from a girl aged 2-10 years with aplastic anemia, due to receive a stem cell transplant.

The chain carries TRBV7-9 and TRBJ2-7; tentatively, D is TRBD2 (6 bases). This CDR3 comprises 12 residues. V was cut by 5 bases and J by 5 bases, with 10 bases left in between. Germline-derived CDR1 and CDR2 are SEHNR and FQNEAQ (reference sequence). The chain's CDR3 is CASSPSDDEQYF. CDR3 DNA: TGTGCCAGCAGCCCTAGCGACGACGAGCAGTACTTC.

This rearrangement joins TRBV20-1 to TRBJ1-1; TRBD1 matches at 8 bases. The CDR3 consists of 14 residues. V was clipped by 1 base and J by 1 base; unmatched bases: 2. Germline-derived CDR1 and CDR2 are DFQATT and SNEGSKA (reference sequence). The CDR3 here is CSARGQGANTEAFF. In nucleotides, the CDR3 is TGCAGTGCTAGAGGCCAGGGGGCGAACACTGAAGCTTTCTTT.

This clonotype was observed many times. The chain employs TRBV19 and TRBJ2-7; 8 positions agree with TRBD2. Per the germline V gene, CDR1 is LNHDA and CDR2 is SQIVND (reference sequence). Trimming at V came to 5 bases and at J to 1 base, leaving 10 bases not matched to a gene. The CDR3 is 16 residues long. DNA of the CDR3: TGTGCCAGTAGTGACCCAAGCGGGAGCTCTTCCTACGAGCAGTACTTC. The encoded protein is CASSDPSGSSSYEQYF.

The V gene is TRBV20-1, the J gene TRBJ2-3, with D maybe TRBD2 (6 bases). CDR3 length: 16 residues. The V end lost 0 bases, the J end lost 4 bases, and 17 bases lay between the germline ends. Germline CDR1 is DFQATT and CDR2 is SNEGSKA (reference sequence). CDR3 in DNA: TGCAGTGCTAGAGATCGTGGGGGACTCGTGGCAGATACGCAGTATTTT. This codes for CSARDRGGLVADTQYF.

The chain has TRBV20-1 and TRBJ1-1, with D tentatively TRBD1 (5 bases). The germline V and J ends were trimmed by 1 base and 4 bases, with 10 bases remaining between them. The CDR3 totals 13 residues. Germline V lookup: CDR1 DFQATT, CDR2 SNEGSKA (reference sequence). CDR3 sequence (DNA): TGCAGTGCTAGAGGGGGGGGGTTCACTGAAGCTTTCTTT. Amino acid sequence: CSARGGGFTEAFF.

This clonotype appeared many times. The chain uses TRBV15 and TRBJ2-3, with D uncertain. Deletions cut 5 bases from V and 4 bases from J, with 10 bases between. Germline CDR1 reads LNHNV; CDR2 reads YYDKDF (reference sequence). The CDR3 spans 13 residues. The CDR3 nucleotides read TGTGCCACCAGCCCCCGCAACTCAGATACGCAGTATTTT. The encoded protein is CATSPRNSDTQYF.

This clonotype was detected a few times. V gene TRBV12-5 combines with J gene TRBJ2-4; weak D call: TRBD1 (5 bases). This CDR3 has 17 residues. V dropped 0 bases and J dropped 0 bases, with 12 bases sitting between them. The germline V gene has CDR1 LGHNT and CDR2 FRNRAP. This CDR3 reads CASGLVGETLAKNIQYF. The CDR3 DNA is TGTGCTAGTGGTTTGGTAGGGGAAACTTTAGCCAAAAACATTCAGTACTTC.

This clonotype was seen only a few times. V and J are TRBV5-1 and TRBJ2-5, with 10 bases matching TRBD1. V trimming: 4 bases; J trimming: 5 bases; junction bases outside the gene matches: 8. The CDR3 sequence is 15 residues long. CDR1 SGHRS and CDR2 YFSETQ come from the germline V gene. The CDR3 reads CASSVGQGDVETQYF. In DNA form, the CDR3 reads TGCGCCAGCAGCGTCGGACAGGGGGACGTTGAGACCCAGTACTTC.

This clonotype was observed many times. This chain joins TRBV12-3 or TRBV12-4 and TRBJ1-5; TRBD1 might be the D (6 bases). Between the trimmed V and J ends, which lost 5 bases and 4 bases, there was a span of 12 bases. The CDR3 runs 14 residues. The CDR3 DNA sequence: TGTGCCAGCAGTCAAGGGGGACTAAATCAGCCCCAGCATTTT. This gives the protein CASSQGGLNQPQHF.

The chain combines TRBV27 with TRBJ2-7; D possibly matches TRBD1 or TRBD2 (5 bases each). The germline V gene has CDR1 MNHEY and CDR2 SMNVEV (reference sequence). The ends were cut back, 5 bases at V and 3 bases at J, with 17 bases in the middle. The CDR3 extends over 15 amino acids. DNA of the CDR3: TGTGCCAGCAGTGTCCGGGGCCCCTCCCACTACGAGCAGTACTTC. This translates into CASSVRGPSHYEQYF.

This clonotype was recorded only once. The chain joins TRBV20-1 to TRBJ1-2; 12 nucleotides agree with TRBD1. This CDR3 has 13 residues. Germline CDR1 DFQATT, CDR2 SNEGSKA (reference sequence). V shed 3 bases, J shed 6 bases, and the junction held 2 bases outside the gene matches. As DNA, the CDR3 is TGCAGTGCTAGGGGACAGGGGGCGAATGGCTACACCTTC. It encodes CSARGQGANGYTF.

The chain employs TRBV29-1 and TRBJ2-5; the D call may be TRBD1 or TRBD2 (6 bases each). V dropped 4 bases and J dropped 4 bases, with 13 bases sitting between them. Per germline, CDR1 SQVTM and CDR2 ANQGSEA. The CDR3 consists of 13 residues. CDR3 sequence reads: CSVGFSGAETQYF. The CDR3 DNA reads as TGCAGCGTTGGGTTCTCGGGGGCAGAGACCCAGTACTTC.

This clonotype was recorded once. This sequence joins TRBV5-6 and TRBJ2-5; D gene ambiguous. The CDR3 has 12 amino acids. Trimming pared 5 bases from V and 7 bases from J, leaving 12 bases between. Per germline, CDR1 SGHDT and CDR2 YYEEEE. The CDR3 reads CASSGSWGTQYF. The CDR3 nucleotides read TGTGCCAGCAGTGGATCTTGGGGGACCCAGTACTTC.

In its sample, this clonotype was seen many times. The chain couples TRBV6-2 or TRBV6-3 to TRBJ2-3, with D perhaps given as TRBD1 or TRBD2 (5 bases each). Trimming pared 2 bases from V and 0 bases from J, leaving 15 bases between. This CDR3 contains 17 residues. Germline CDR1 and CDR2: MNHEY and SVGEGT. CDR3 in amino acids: CASSYPGVGVSTDTQYF. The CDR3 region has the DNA TGTGCCAGCAGTTACCCCGGGGTAGGGGTTAGCACAGATACGCAGTATTTT.

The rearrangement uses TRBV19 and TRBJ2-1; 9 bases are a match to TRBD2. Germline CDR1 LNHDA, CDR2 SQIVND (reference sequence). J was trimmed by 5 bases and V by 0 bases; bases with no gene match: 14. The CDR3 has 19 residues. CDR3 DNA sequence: TGTGCCAGTAGTATAGAGGGCCTAGCGGGACCCTACAACCACAATGAGCAGTTCTTC. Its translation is CASSIEGLAGPYNHNEQFF.

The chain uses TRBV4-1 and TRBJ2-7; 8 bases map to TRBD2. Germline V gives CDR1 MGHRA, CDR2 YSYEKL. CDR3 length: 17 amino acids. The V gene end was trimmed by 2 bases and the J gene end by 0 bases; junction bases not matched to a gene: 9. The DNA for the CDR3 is TGCGCCAGCAGCCAATTCCCGGGAGGGATGGTCTCCTACGAGCAGTACTTC. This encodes CASSQFPGGMVSYEQYF.

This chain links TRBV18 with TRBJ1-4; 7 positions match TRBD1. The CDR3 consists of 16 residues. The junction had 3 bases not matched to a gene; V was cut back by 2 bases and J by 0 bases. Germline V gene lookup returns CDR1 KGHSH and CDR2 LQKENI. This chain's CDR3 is CASSPGTDATNEKLFF. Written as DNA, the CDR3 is TGTGCCAGCTCACCAGGGACAGATGCAACTAATGAAAAACTGTTTTTT.

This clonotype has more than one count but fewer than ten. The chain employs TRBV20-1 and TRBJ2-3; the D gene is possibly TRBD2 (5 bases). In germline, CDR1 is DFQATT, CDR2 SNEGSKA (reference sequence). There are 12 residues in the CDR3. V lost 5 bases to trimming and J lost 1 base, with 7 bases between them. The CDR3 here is CSAEAGTDTQYF. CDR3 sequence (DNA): TGCAGTGCTGAAGCGGGCACAGATACGCAGTATTTT.

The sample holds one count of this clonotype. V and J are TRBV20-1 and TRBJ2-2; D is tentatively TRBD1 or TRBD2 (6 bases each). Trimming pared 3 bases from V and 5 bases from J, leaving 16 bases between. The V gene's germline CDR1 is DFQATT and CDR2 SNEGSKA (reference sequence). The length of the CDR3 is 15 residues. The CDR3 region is CSASVGGARTGELFF. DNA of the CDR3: TGCAGTGCTAGCGTGGGGGGCGCACGGACCGGGGAGCTGTTTTTT.

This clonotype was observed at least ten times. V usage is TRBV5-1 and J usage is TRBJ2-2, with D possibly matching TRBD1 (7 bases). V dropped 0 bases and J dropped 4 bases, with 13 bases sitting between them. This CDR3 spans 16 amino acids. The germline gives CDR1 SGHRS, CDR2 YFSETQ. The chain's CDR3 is CASSLEGARGTGELFF. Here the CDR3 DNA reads TGCGCCAGCAGCTTGGAGGGGGCGCGGGGCACCGGGGAGCTGTTTTTT.

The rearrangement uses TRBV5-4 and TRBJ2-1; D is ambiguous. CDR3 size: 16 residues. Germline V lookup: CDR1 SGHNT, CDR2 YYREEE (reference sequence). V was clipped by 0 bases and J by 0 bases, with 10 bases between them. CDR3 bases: TGTGCCAGCAGCTTGGCAGCGTCCAGCTCCTACAATGAGCAGTTCTTC. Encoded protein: CASSLAASSSYNEQFF.

CDR3 sequence reads: CSARASKRGYQETQYF. The CDR3 nucleotides read TGCAGTGCTAGAGCTTCCAAGCGGGGGTACCAAGAGACCCAGTACTTC. The genes are TRBV20-1 and TRBJ2-5; 8 nucleotides line up with TRBD2. Germline loops: CDR1 DFQATT, CDR2 SNEGSKA (reference sequence). The CDR3 extends over 16 amino acids. V shed 1 base and J 0 bases; nucleotides not matched to a gene: 7.

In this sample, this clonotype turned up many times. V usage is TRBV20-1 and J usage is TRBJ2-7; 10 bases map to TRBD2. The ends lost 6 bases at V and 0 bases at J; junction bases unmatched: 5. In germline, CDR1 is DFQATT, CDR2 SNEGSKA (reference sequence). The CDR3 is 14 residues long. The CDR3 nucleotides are TGCAGTGCAGTCGGGACTAGCGCCTCCTACGAGCAGTACTTC. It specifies CSAVGTSASYEQYF.

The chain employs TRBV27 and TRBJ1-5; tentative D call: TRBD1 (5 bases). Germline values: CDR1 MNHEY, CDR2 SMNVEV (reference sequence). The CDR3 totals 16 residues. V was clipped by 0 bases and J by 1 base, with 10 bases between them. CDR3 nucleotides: TGTGCCAGCAGTTTATCGGCTCGGGGGAGCAATCAGCCCCAGCATTTT. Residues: CASSLSARGSNQPQHF.

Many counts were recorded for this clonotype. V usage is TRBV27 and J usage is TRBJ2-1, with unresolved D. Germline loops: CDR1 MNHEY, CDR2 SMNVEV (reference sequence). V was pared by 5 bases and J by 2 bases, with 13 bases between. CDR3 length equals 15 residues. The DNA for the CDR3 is TGTGCCAGCAGTATTATAGCAAATACCTACAATGAGCAGTTCTTC. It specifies CASSIIANTYNEQFF.